The 12 T cell receptor beta chains below all came from one sample that was sequenced in a study of early T cells in non-severe SARS-CoV-2 infection. TCRdb used MiXCR to reprocess the 5' RACE reads, holding one entry per CDR3 protein. This repertoire shows tens of thousands of distinct CDR3 sequences, approximately 12% found once; its top ten account for roughly 1.2%. The sequences come from whole blood, collected at baseline. These receptors came from an adult who was a healthcare worker with PCR-confirmed SARS-CoV-2 infection or an uninfected control (not recorded which). The donor label of this sample is uncertain.

This clonotype was counted between two and nine times. The chain couples TRBV20-1 to TRBJ2-6; D is ambiguous. Trimming pared 4 bases from V and 0 bases from J, leaving 13 bases between. The germline V gene has CDR1 DFQATT and CDR2 SNEGSKA (reference sequence). CDR3 length: 16 residues. CDR3 nucleotide sequence: TGCAGTGCTACCCCAGGCAGCCTCTCTGGGGCCAACGTCCTGACTTTC. It codes for CSATPGSLSGANVLTF.

In its sample, this clonotype was seen many times. This CDR3 is CASTQTSGGPETQYF. As DNA, the CDR3 is TGCGCCAGCACCCAGACTAGCGGGGGGCCGGAGACCCAGTACTTC. V and J are TRBV5-1 and TRBJ2-5; the match to TRBD2 covers 13 bases. The CDR3 sequence is 15 residues long. V was pared by 6 bases and J by 5 bases, with 7 bases of the junction left unmatched. Germline V gene data show CDR1 as SGHRS and CDR2 as YFSETQ.

The chain couples TRBV2 to TRBJ2-1; 9 bases align to TRBD1. CDR3 length: 17 amino acids. CDR1 SNHLY and CDR2 FYNNEI come from the germline V gene. Trimming cost V 3 bases and J 12 bases; bases outside gene matches: 18. CDR3 sequence (DNA): TGTGCCAGCAGTGATACTTATGGGGACAGGGTTTCAAGGGGGCAGTTCTTC. Its protein product is CASSDTYGDRVSRGQFF.

This clonotype appeared a few times. The gene calls are TRBV5-4 and TRBJ2-5; 7 bases match TRBD1. V dropped 0 bases and J dropped 2; count of bases not matched to a gene: 10. Looked up from germline, CDR1 is SGHNT and CDR2 is YYREEE (reference sequence). The length of the CDR3 is 17 residues. CDR3 in amino acids: CASSLETGIKLQETQYF. Written as DNA, the CDR3 is TGTGCCAGCAGCTTGGAGACAGGGATCAAGTTACAAGAGACCCAGTACTTC.

This clonotype was seen ten or more times. The CDR3 spells CASSFSHTNCYGYTF. CDR3 sequence (DNA): TGTGCCAGCAGCTTCTCCCATACTAATTGCTATGGCTACACCTTC. The V call is TRBV7-6, the J call TRBJ1-2; D call uncertain. Per the germline V gene, CDR1 is SGHVS and CDR2 is FNYEAQ. V dropped 3 bases and J dropped 4 bases, with 15 bases sitting between them. The CDR3 sequence is 15 residues long.

The V call is TRBV5-6, the J call TRBJ2-7; 8 nucleotides line up with TRBD1. The germline CDR1 and CDR2 sequences are SGHDT and YYEEEE. CDR3 length: 15 residues. Unmatched junction bases numbered 9, after V lost 2 bases and J lost 5 bases. The CDR3 protein is CASSFLGQGGHEQYV. In DNA form, the CDR3 reads TGTGCCAGCAGCTTCTTAGGACAGGGAGGCCACGAGCAGTACGTC.

The rearrangement uses TRBV21-1 and TRBJ2-5; the table names TRBD1, a call not compared with the DNA. TRBV21-1 is recorded as a pseudogene. The CDR3 is made up of 14 amino acids. CDR3 protein: CASTRGTEEETQYF. The CDR3, as DNA: TGTGCCAGCACCCGAGGGACAGAAGAAGAGACCCAGTACTTC.

This clonotype was observed a few times. The rearrangement links TRBV27 to TRBJ1-4; TRBD1 matches 8 bases. V lost 5 bases and J lost 3; bases outside the gene matches: 5. CDR3 length: 15 residues. The germline gives CDR1 MNHEY, CDR2 SMNVEV (reference sequence). The CDR3 DNA follows: TGTGCCAGCAGTCCCCGGACAGGGCCTAATGAAAAACTGTTTTTT. This gives the protein CASSPRTGPNEKLFF. Using reference TRBV27 and TRBJ1-4 for the parts outside the CDR3, the full variable domain is EAQVTQNPRYLITVTGKKLTVTCSQNMNHEYMSWYRQDPGLGLRQIYYSMNVEVTDKGDVPEGYKVSRKEKRNFPLILESPSPNQTSLYFCASSPRTGPNEKLFFGSGTQLSVL.

Ten or more counts support this clonotype. The rearrangement joins TRBV12-5 to TRBJ2-3; D gene uncertain. This CDR3 region has 11 residues. Germline V lookup: CDR1 LGHNT, CDR2 FRNRAP. The V end lost 5 bases, the J end lost 2 bases, and 2 bases lay between the germline ends. CDR3 amino acids: CASGTTDTQYF. The CDR3 nucleotides read TGTGCTAGTGGTACCACAGATACGCAGTATTTT.

This clonotype was detected many times. The chain uses TRBV11-2 and TRBJ1-2, with D maybe TRBD1 (6 bases). The CDR3 covers 15 residues. V dropped 5 bases and J dropped 0 bases, with 13 bases sitting between them. Germline CDR1 SGHAT, CDR2 FQNNGV. Here the CDR3 DNA reads TGTGCCAGCAGCCTAGGGACACTAGCTAACTATGGCTACACCTTC. It translates to CASSLGTLANYGYTF.

J is TRBJ2-6 and V is TRBV27; 7 positions match TRBD1. There are 17 residues in the CDR3. Per the germline V gene, CDR1 is MNHEY and CDR2 is SMNVEV (reference sequence). V gave up 7 bases and J gave up 4 bases; unmatched junction bases: 13. CDR3 region: CASTRQGLGGGANVLTF. DNA for the CDR3: TGTGCCAGCACCCGACAGGGTCTGGGTGGCGGGGCCAACGTCCTGACTTTC.

V usage is TRBV7-2 and J usage is TRBJ2-2, with D maybe TRBD2 (5 bases). Germline CDR1 reads SGHTA; CDR2 reads FQGNSA. The CDR3 is made up of 15 amino acids. The ends were cut back, 10 bases at V and 0 bases at J, with 15 bases in the middle. The CDR3 protein is CATDYFGANTGELFF. For the CDR3, the DNA is TGTGCCACCGACTATTTTGGAGCGAACACCGGGGAGCTGTTTTTT.